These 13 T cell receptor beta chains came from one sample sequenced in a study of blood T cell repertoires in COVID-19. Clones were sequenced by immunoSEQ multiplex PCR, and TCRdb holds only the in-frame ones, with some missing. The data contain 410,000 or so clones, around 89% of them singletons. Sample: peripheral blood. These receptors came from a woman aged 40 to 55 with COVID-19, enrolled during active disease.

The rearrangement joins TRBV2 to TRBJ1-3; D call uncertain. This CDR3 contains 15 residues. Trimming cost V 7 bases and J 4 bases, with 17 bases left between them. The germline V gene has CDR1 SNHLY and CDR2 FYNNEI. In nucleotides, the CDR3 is TGTGCCAGCAAGAGATTAGGAGGAGAGGGAAACACCATATATTTT. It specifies CASKRLGGEGNTIYF. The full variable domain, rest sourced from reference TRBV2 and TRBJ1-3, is EPEVTQTPSHQVTQMGQEVILRCVPISNHLYFYWYRQILGQKVEFLVSFYNNEISEKSEIFDDQFSVERPDGSNFTLKIRSTKLEDSAMYFCASKRLGGEGNTIYFGEGSWLTVV.

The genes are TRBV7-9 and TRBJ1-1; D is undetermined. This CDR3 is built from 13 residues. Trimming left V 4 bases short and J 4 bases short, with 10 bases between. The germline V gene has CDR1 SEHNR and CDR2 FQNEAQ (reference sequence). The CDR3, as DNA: TGTGCCAGCAGCTCCCTCGAGGGCACTGAAGCTTTCTTT. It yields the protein CASSSLEGTEAFF.

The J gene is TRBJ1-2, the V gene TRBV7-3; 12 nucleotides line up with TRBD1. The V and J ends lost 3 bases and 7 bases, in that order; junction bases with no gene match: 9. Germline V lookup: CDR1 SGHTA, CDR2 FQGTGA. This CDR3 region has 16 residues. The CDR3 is CASSFRDRGLLFGYTF. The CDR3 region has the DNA TGTGCCAGCAGCTTCCGGGACAGGGGGCTACTTTTTGGCTACACCTTC.

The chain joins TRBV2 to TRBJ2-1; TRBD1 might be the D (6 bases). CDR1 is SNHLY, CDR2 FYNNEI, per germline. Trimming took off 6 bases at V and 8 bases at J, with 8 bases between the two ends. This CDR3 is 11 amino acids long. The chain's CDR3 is CASRQGYEQFF. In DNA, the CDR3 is TGTGCCAGCAGACAGGGCTATGAGCAGTTCTTC.

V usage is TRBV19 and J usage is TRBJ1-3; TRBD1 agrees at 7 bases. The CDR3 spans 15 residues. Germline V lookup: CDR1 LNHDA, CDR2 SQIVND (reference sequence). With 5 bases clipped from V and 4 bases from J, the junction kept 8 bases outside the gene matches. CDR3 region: CASSVMTGFGNTIYF. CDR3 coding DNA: TGTGCCAGTAGTGTCATGACAGGGTTCGGAAACACCATATATTTT.

The DNA of the CDR3 is TGCGCCAGCAGCCGGACAGGGGTGATGGGCGAGCAGTACTTC. This sequence encodes CASSRTGVMGEQYF. This rearrangement joins TRBV5-1 to TRBJ2-7, with TRBD1 matching over 9 bases. This CDR3 has 14 residues. Germline V gene sequence: CDR1 SGHRS, CDR2 YFSETQ. The V gene end was trimmed by 4 bases and the J gene end by 6 bases; junction bases not matched to a gene: 8. The full variable domain, its missing parts supplied by reference TRBV5-1 and TRBJ2-7, is KAGVTQTPRYLIKTRGQQVTLSCSPISGHRSVSWYQQTPGQGLQFLFEYFSETQRNKGNFPGRFSGRQFSNSRSEMNVSTLELGDSALYLCASSRTGVMGEQYFGPGTRLTVT.

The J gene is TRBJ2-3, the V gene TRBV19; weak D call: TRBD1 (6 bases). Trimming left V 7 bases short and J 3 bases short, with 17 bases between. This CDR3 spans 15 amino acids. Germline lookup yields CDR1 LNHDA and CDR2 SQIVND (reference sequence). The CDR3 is CASNLGAGGTDTQYF. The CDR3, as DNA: TGTGCCAGTAACCTGGGGGCCGGCGGTACAGATACGCAGTATTTT. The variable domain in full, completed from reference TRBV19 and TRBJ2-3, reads DGGITQSPKYLFRKEGQNVTLSCEQNLNHDAMYWYRQDPGQGLRLIYYSQIVNDFQKGDIAEGYSVSREKKESFPLTVTSAQKNPTAFYLCASNLGAGGTDTQYFGPGTRLTVL.

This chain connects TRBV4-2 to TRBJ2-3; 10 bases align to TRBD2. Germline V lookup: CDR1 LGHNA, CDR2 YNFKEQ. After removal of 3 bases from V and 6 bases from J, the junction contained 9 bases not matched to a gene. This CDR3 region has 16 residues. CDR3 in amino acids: CASSQMSGGAADTQYF. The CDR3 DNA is TGTGCCAGCAGCCAGATGAGCGGGGGGGCAGCCGATACGCAGTATTTT.

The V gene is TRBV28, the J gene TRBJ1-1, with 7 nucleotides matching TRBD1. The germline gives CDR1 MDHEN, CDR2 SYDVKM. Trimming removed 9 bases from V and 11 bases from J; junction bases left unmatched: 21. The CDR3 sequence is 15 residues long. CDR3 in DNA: TGTGCCAGTAGCTCCGCGGACAGGTATTTTTTCGGGGCTTTCTTT. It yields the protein CASSSADRYFFGAFF. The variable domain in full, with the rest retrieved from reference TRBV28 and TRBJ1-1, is DVKVTQSSRYLVKRTGEKVFLECVQDMDHENMFWYRQDPGLGLRLIYFSYDVKMKEKGDIPEGYSVSREKKERFSLILESASTNQTSMYLCASSSADRYFFGAFFGQGTRLTVV.

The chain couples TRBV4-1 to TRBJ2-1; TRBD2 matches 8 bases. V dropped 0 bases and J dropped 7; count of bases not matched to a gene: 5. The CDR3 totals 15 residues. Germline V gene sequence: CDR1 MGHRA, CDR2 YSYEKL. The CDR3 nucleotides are TGCGCCAGCAGCCAAGATTGGACTAGCTCTAATGAGCAGTTCTTC. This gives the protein CASSQDWTSSNEQFF.

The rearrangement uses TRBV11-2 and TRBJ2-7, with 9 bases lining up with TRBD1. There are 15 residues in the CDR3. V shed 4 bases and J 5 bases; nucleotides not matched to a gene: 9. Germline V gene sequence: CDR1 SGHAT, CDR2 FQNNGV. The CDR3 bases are TGTGCCAGCAGCTCTGGGACAGGGTCCATGGACGAGCAGTACTTC. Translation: CASSSGTGSMDEQYF. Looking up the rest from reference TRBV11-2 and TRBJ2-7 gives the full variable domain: EAGVAQSPRYKIIEKRQSVAFWCNPISGHATLYWYQQILGQGPKLLIQFQNNGVVDDSQLPKDRFSAERLKGVDSTLKIQPAKLEDSAVYLCASSSGTGSMDEQYFGPGTRLTVT.

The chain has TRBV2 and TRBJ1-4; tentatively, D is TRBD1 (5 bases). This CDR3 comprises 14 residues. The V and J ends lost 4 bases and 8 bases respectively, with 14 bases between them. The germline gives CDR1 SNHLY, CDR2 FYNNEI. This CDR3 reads CASSVDIFSEKLFF. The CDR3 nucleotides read TGTGCCAGCAGTGTGGACATTTTTTCCGAAAAACTGTTTTTT.

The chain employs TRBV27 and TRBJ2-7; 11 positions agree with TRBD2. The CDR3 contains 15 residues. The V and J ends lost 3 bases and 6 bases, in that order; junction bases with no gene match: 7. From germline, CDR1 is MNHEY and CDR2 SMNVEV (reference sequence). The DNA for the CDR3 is TGTGCCAGCAGTTTTAGCGGGAGGGCCCACTTCGAGCAGTACTTC. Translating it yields CASSFSGRAHFEQYF.